Below are 20 T cell receptor beta chains sequenced from a single sample in a study of T cell changes during pregnancy in multiple sclerosis. TCRdb keeps only in-frame clones here, not all; method: immunoSEQ multiplex PCR. Counted here are approximately 37,000 clones, around 91% occurring once; the ten biggest clones make up around 0.73%. The source material was CD4+ T cells from peripheral blood mononuclear cells, sampled before pregnancy. The source is a female donor with multiple sclerosis, enrolled in a pregnancy study.

This clone was observed a few times. V and J are TRBV5-1 and TRBJ2-2; maybe TRBD1 (5 bases). This CDR3 spans 14 amino acids. Between the trimmed V and J ends, which lost 7 bases and 2 bases, there was a span of 12 bases. CDR1 and CDR2 from the germline V gene are SGHRS and YFSETQ. The CDR3 region is CASQAGINTGELFF. The CDR3 nucleotides read TGCGCCAGCCAAGCAGGGATTAACACCGGGGAGCTGTTTTTT.

The rearrangement uses TRBV6-5 and TRBJ2-3, with 14 positions matching TRBD2. Germline CDR1 is MNHEY and CDR2 is SVGAGI. This CDR3 comprises 15 residues. V gave up 5 bases and J gave up 5 bases; unmatched junction bases: 3. The CDR3 sequence: CASSQTSGRVDTQYF. Here the CDR3 DNA reads TGTGCCAGCAGTCAGACTAGCGGGAGGGTAGATACGCAGTATTTT.

The chain recombines TRBV19 with TRBJ2-2; 10 positions match TRBD2. The germline gives CDR1 LNHDA, CDR2 SQIVND (reference sequence). The CDR3 spans 15 residues. Trimming cost V 5 bases and J 1 base; bases outside gene matches: 1. In nucleotides, the CDR3 is TGTGCCAGTAGTCGGACTAGCGGGAACACCGGGGAGCTGTTTTTT. This encodes CASSRTSGNTGELFF.

The genes are TRBV7-2 and TRBJ2-4; D may be TRBD1 (6 bases). Germline V gene data show CDR1 as SGHTA and CDR2 as FQGNSA. This CDR3 has 14 residues. Trimming pared 5 bases from V and 6 bases from J, leaving 14 bases between. The CDR3: CASSNTGLGNIQYF. The CDR3 DNA follows: TGTGCCAGCAGCAATACAGGGTTGGGAAACATTCAGTACTTC. The full variable domain, completed using reference TRBV7-2 and TRBJ2-4, is GAGVSQSPSNKVTEKGKDVELRCDPISGHTALYWYRQSLGQGLEFLIYFQGNSAPDKSGLPSDRFSAERTGGSVSTLTIQRTQQEDSAVYLCASSNTGLGNIQYFGAGTRLSVL.

This chain joins TRBV4-1 and TRBJ2-7; D is perhaps TRBD1 (5 bases). CDR3 length: 14 amino acids. Germline V lookup: CDR1 MGHRA, CDR2 YSYEKL. With 0 bases removed from V and 1 base from J, the gap between germline ends came to 7 bases. The CDR3 spells CASSQEHRSYEQYF. The DNA of the CDR3 is TGCGCCAGCAGCCAAGAACACAGGTCCTACGAGCAGTACTTC.

This chain connects TRBV4-1 to TRBJ2-3, with a possible D match to TRBD2 (7 bases). This CDR3 is 14 amino acids long. The V gene's germline CDR1 is MGHRA and CDR2 YSYEKL. Trimming pared 5 bases from V and 5 bases from J, leaving 14 bases between. The CDR3 DNA is TGCGCCAGCAGCAGCATGGGAGGGGGAGATACGCAGTATTTT. As protein: CASSSMGGGDTQYF.

The chain combines TRBV9 with TRBJ2-3, with a possible D match to TRBD2 (5 bases). V was trimmed by 5 bases and J by 0 bases, leaving 7 bases between them. This CDR3 is built from 13 residues. From germline, CDR1 is SGDLS and CDR2 YYNGEE. The CDR3 spells CASRRTSTDTQYF. DNA of the CDR3: TGTGCCAGCAGAAGGACTAGCACAGATACGCAGTATTTT.

The rearrangement links TRBV11-2 to TRBJ2-7; 10 bases are shared with TRBD2. This CDR3 has 14 residues. Germline V gene sequence: CDR1 SGHAT, CDR2 FQNNGV. Trimming at V came to 3 bases and at J to 4 bases, leaving 3 bases not matched to a gene. CDR3 residues: CASSFSGRGYEQYF. In nucleotides, the CDR3 is TGTGCCAGCAGCTTCAGCGGGAGGGGGTACGAGCAGTACTTC.

V and J are TRBV29-1 and TRBJ2-7, with TRBD2 matching over 10 bases. Germline V CDR1 and CDR2: SQVTM, ANQGSEA. V shed 5 bases, J shed 3 bases, and the junction held 4 bases outside the gene matches. CDR3 size: 13 residues. Here the CDR3 reads CSVRVAGGYEQYF. CDR3 coding DNA: TGCAGCGTTCGGGTAGCGGGAGGCTACGAGCAGTACTTC.

This clone was counted once. The chain is built from TRBV28 and TRBJ1-1; D possibly corresponds to TRBD1 (6 bases). This CDR3 contains 14 residues. The germline CDR1 and CDR2 sequences are MDHEN and SYDVKM. The ends were cut back, 4 bases at V and 14 bases at J, with 23 bases in the middle. The CDR3 DNA sequence: TGTGCCAGCAGTTCAGCAGGGGAGGGGAGGGAGCACTTCTTT. The encoded protein is CASSSAGEGREHFF.

The chain links TRBV4-1 to TRBJ1-1, with a weak D call TRBD1 (5 bases). Trimming removed 3 bases at V and 1 base at J, with 15 bases between. CDR1 is MGHRA and CDR2 is YSYEKL in the germline V gene. The CDR3 extends over 16 amino acids. CDR3 residues: CASSHDPQERNTEAFF. CDR3 nucleotides: TGCGCCAGCAGCCACGACCCACAGGAACGGAACACTGAAGCTTTCTTT.

The chain is built from TRBV28 and TRBJ1-2; D possibly corresponds to TRBD1 (5 bases). Germline loops: CDR1 MDHEN, CDR2 SYDVKM. V was shortened by 2 bases and J by 4 bases, with 14 bases between the two germline ends. The CDR3 is made up of 15 amino acids. The CDR3 nucleotides read TGTGCCAGCAGTTTACGAAGACGACAGCTCTATGGCTACACCTTC. Protein sequence: CASSLRRRQLYGYTF.

This clone was recorded once. The V and J genes are TRBV7-3 and TRBJ1-2; tentative D call: TRBD1 (6 bases). Germline V gene data show CDR1 as SGHTA and CDR2 as FQGTGA. This CDR3 comprises 15 residues. Deletions cut 5 bases from V and 5 bases from J, with 18 bases between. Written as DNA, the CDR3 is TGTGCCAGCAGCCCCGGGGGGGGGCGAGGGTATGGCTACACCTTC. Encoded protein: CASSPGGGRGYGYTF.

The V call is TRBV9, the J call TRBJ2-5; D may be TRBD1 (5 bases). This CDR3 is built from 13 residues. Germline V gives CDR1 SGDLS, CDR2 YYNGEE. Trimming left V 5 bases short and J 1 base short, with 9 bases between. CDR3 sequence: CASSQGLQETQYF. For the CDR3, the DNA is TGTGCCAGCAGTCAGGGTCTCCAAGAGACCCAGTACTTC.

This rearrangement joins TRBV6-5 to TRBJ2-1; TRBD2 agrees at 10 bases. The J segment lost 9 bases and the V segment lost 7 bases, leaving 12 bases of the junction unmatched. The CDR3 sequence is 15 residues long. Germline lookup yields CDR1 MNHEY and CDR2 SVGAGI. The CDR3 region has the DNA TGTGCCAGCAAAGGAACACTAGCGGGAATGAGTGAGCAGTTCTTC. It yields the protein CASKGTLAGMSEQFF.

V is TRBV28 and J is TRBJ1-3; D may be TRBD1 (5 bases). The germline V gene has CDR1 MDHEN and CDR2 SYDVKM. The CDR3 has 12 amino acids. Between the trimmed V and J ends, which lost 4 bases and 6 bases, there was a span of 7 bases. In nucleotides, the CDR3 is TGTGCCAGCAGTTACAGGCAAAACACCATATATTTT. Its translation is CASSYRQNTIYF.

This chain uses TRBV28 with TRBJ2-1; D gene uncertain. The CDR3 consists of 14 residues. Trimming removed 11 bases from V and 0 bases from J, with 14 bases in between. Germline V gene data show CDR1 as MDHEN and CDR2 as SYDVKM. The CDR3 region is CAGRPSSSYNEQFF. The CDR3 bases are TGTGCCGGTCGTCCGTCGAGCTCCTACAATGAGCAGTTCTTC.

V is TRBV28 and J is TRBJ2-2, with 9 bases identical to TRBD2. CDR3 length: 16 residues. Germline values: CDR1 MDHEN, CDR2 SYDVKM. V gave up 8 bases and J gave up 4 bases; unmatched junction bases: 11. The CDR3 region has the DNA TGTGCCAGCCTGGGTCGCGGGAGGGCCCGCACCGGGGAGCTGTTTTTT. This gives the protein CASLGRGRARTGELFF.

The V gene is TRBV14, the J gene TRBJ2-3; 11 bases map to TRBD1. The CDR3 covers 17 residues. Germline V lookup: CDR1 SGHDN, CDR2 FVKESK. The V and J ends lost 1 base and 4 bases, in that order; junction bases with no gene match: 7. CDR3 DNA: TGTGCCAGCAGCCAAGTGTGGACAGGGGGCCAGGCAGATACGCAGTATTTT. Its protein product is CASSQVWTGGQADTQYF.

The chain has TRBV7-8 and TRBJ2-7, with 7 bases fitting TRBD2. Germline CDR1 is SGHVS and CDR2 is FQNEAQ. After removal of 5 bases from V and 0 bases from J, the junction contained 7 bases not matched to a gene. The CDR3 is made up of 15 amino acids. This chain's CDR3 is CASSILADLSYEQYF. CDR3 bases: TGTGCCAGCAGCATTCTAGCGGACCTCTCCTACGAGCAGTACTTC.